The 3 T cell receptor beta chains below come from one sample, sequenced in a study of T cells in Graves' hyperthyroidism and ophthalmopathy. Using RNA transcripts as the source, TCR beta CDR3 regions were amplified. First-round RT-PCR targeting the TCR CDR3 was performed with the HTBI primer set. Using its own MiXCR run on the multiplex PCR reads, TCRdb lists one record per CDR3 protein. Of 250,000 to 300,000 distinct CDR3 sequences listed, 13% were seen once; the top ten hold 6% to 8%. Sequenced material: blood. All receptors derive from a woman aged 30 to 39 with Graves' hyperthyroidism that later progressed to Graves' ophthalmopathy.

Ten or more counts support this clonotype. The V gene is TRBV7-3, the J gene TRBJ2-1, with D perhaps given as TRBD1 or TRBD2 (5 bases each). This CDR3 spans 15 amino acids. Trimming took off 5 bases at V and 10 bases at J, with 21 bases between the two ends. The germline V gene has CDR1 SGHTA and CDR2 FQGTGA. The CDR3 DNA reads as TGTGCCAGCAGCGTAGAACGGGGCGCTGGATCCGAGCAGTTCTTC. Translation: CASSVERGAGSEQFF.

This clonotype has a handful of counts. CDR3: CASSGSGTSGGEQYF. CDR3 in DNA: TGTGCCAGCAGCGGATCCGGGACTAGCGGGGGCGAGCAGTACTTC. The V and J genes are TRBV5-6 and TRBJ2-7; 14 nucleotides align to TRBD2. Losses at the gene ends were 4 bases for V and 6 bases for J; bases not matched to a gene: 6. There are 15 residues in the CDR3. Per the germline V gene, CDR1 is SGHDT and CDR2 is YYEEEE.

The chain employs TRBV7-3 and TRBJ2-1, with D perhaps being TRBD1 or TRBD2 (7 bases each). Deletions cut 8 bases from V and 1 base from J, with 21 bases between. This CDR3 spans 17 amino acids. Per the germline V gene, CDR1 is SGHTA and CDR2 is FQGTGA. CDR3 in amino acids: CASGSGGGAGSYNEQFF. CDR3 nucleotides: TGTGCCAGCGGCTCAGGGGGGGGGGCAGGGTCCTACAATGAGCAGTTCTTC.